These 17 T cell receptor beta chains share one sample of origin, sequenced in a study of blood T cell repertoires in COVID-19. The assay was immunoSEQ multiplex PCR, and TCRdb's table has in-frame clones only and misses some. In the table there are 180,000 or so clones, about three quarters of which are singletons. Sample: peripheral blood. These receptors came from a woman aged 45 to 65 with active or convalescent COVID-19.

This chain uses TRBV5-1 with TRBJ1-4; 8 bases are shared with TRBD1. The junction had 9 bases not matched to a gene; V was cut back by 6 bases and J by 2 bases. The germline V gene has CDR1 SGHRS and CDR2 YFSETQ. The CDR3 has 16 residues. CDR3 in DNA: TGCGCCAGCAAGGGAGCAGGGGGCAGTACTAATGAAAAACTGTTTTTT. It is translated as CASKGAGGSTNEKLFF.

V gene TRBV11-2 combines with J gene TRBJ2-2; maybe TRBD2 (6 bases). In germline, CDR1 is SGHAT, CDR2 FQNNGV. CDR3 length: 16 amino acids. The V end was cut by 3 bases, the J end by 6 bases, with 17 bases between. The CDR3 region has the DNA TGTGCCAGCAGCTTTGCGGGTACTAGCTTTCCCGGGGAGCTGTTTTTT. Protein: CASSFAGTSFPGELFF.

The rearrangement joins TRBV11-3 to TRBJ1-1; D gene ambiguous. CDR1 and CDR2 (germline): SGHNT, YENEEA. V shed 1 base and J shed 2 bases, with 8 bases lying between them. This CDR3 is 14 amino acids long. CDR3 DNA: TGTGCCAGCAGCTTAGTCGGGTCCAACACTGAAGCTTTCTTT. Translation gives CASSLVGSNTEAFF.

DNA of the CDR3: TGTGCCAGCGGACAGAGGAGGACCGGGGAGCTGTTTTTT. Amino acid sequence: CASGQRRTGELFF. The V and J genes are TRBV2 and TRBJ2-2, with D possibly matching TRBD1 (6 bases). Germline V gene sequence: CDR1 SNHLY, CDR2 FYNNEI. CDR3 length: 13 amino acids. Trimming cost V 8 bases and J 5 bases, with 12 bases left between them.

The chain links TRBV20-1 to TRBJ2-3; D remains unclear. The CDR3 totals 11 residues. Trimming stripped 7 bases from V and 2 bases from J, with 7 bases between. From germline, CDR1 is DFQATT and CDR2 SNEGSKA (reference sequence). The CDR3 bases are TGCAGTGTAAAGCACACAGATACGCAGTATTTT. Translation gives CSVKHTDTQYF.

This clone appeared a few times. The CDR3 coding sequence is TGTAGCTCGGGGGGCGTTTCCTCCTACAATGAGCAGTTCTTC. It codes for CSSGGVSSYNEQFF. The V call is TRBV27, the J call TRBJ2-1; weak D call: TRBD2 (7 bases). Germline CDR1 and CDR2: MNHEY and SMNVEV (reference sequence). The CDR3 spans 14 residues.

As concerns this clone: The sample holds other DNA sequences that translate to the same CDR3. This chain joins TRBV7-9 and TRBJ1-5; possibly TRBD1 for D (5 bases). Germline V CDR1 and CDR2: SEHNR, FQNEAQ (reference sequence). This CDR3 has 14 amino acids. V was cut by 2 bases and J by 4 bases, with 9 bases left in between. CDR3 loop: CASSLTGGNQPQHF. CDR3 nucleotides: TGTGCCAGCAGCTTAACGGGGGGTAATCAGCCCCAGCATTTT. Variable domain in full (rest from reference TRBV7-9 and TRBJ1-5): DTGVSQNPRHKITKRGQNVTFRCDPISEHNRLYWYRQTLGQGPEFLTYFQNEAQLEKSRLLSDRFSAERPKGSFSTLEIQRTEQGDSAMYLCASSLTGGNQPQHFGDGTRLSIL.

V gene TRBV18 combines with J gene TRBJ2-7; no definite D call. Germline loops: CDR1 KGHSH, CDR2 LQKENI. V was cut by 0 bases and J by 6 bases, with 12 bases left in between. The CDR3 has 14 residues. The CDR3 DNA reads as TGTGCCAGCTCACCACCTCAGTTTGTCCGCGAGCAGTACTTC. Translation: CASSPPQFVREQYF.

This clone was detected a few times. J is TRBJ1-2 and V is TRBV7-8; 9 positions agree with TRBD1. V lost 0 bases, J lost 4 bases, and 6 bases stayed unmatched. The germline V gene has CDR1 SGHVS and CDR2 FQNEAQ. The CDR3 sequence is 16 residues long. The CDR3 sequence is CASSLAVTGGGYGYTF. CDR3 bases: TGTGCCAGCAGCTTAGCCGTGACAGGGGGTGGCTATGGCTACACCTTC. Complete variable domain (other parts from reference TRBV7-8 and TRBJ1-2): GAGVSQSPRYKVAKRGQDVALRCDPISGHVSLFWYQQALGQGPEFLTYFQNEAQLDKSGLPSDRFFAERPEGSVSTLKIQRTQQEDSAVYLCASSLAVTGGGYGYTFGSGTRLTVV.

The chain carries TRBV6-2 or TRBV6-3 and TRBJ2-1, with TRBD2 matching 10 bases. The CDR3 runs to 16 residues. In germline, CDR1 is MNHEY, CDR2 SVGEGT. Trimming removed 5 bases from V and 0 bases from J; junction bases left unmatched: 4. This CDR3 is CASSGTSESSYNEQFF. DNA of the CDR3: TGTGCCAGCAGTGGGACTAGCGAGAGCTCCTACAATGAGCAGTTCTTC.

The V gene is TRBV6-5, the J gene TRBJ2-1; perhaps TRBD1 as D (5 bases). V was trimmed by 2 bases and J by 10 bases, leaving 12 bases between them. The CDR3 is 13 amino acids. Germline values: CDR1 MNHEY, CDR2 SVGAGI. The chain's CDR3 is CASSYRGLREQFF. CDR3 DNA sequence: TGTGCCAGCAGTTACAGGGGATTGAGGGAGCAGTTCTTC.

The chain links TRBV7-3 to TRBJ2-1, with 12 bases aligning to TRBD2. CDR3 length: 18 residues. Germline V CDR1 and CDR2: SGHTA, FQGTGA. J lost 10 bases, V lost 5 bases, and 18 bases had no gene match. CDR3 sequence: CASSPYSRLAGEVGEQFF. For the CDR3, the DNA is TGTGCCAGCAGCCCCTACTCTCGACTAGCGGGAGAGGTAGGGGAGCAGTTCTTC.

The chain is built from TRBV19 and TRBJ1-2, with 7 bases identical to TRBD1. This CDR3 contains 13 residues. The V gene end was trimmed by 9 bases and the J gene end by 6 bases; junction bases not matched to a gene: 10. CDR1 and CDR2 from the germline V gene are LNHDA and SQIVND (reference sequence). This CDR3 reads CASTPDRAHGYTF. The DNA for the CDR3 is TGTGCCAGCACCCCTGACAGGGCCCATGGCTACACCTTC.

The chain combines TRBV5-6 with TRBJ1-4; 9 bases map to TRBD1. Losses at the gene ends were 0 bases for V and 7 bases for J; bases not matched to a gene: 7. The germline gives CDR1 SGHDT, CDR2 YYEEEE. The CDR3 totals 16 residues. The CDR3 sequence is CASSLGTGVVGEKLFF. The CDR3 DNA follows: TGTGCCAGCAGCTTGGGGACAGGGGTGGTTGGTGAAAAACTGTTTTTT.

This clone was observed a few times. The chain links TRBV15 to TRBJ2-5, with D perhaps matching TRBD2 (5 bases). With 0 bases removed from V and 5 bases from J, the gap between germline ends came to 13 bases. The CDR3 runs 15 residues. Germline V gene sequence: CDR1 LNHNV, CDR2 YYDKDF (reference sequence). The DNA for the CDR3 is TGTGCCACCAGCAGAGAAGGGCGGGCTTGGGAGACCCAGTACTTC. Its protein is CATSREGRAWETQYF.

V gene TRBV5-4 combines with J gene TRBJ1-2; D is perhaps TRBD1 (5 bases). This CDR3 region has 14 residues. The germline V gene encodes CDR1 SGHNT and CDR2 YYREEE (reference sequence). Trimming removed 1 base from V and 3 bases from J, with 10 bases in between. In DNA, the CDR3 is TGTGCCAGCAGCTTGAGTACGGGGGACTATGGCTACACCTTC. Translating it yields CASSLSTGDYGYTF.

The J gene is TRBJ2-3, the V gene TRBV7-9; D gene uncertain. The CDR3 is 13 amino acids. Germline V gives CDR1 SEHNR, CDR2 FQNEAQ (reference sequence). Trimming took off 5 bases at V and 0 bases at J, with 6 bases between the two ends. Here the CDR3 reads CASSIHSTDTQYF. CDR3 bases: TGTGCCAGCAGCATTCATAGCACAGATACGCAGTATTTT.